This T cell receptor (beta chain) comes out of a study of cytomegalovirus exposure and HLA in healthy donors. Across the whole study: Among about 400 genotyped donors, approximately 80% fell in the Caucasian-associated ancestry cluster.

PCR used 60 Vbeta primers and 13 Jbeta primers. Only in-frame clones appear in the TCRdb table, and some are missing; sequencing was by immunoSEQ multiplex PCR. This repertoire shows about 120,000 clones, almost 80% found once; its top ten account for roughly 1.5%. Each donor's status was that of a healthy bone marrow donor. Remarks on this clone: Its antigen remains unknown.

Study results and limitations: When analyzed later, the rates of TCR association showed variation by HLA locus, with DRB1 the most and HLA-C the fewest. Association of a missense DCLRE1C variant with TCR beta V- and J-gene trimming was reported in a later analysis.

The sample was PBMCs. This clonotype was sampled from a female donor in good health and CMV-seronegative.

Here the CDR3 DNA reads TGTGCCAGCAGTTCGGTTTTAGTGTACGAGCAGTACTTC. Its protein product is CASSSVLVYEQYF. The gene calls are TRBV28 and TRBJ2-7, with unresolved D. Germline assignment: CDR1 MDHEN and CDR2 SYDVKM. Trimming pared 4 bases from V and 4 bases from J, leaving 11 bases between. There are 13 residues in the CDR3.